These 24 T cell receptor beta chains were all obtained from the same sample, sequenced in a study of technical replicates of blood from a handful of donors. The method was immunoSEQ multiplex PCR; TCRdb's version includes in-frame clones alone and lacks a portion of them. The sample lists fewer than 90,000 clones; 85% to 95% were seen once. Sample: T cells isolated from PBMCs. The receptors shown here come from a human donor in good health.

The count of this clone is one. The chain links TRBV6-5 to TRBJ2-3, with D maybe TRBD2 (6 bases). V lost 6 bases and J 1 base, leaving 11 bases between the germline ends. Germline CDR1 MNHEY, CDR2 SVGAGI. The CDR3 totals 14 residues. CDR3 bases: TGTGCCAGCAGCCCCACGGGAGGCACAGATACGCAGTATTTT. Its protein is CASSPTGGTDTQYF.

This clone was seen only once. The CDR3, as DNA: TGTGCCAGCAGTCCGGGACATTCCTACGAGCAGTACTTC. The encoded protein is CASSPGHSYEQYF. The J gene is TRBJ2-7, the V gene TRBV11-2, with TRBD1 as a possible D gene (6 bases). Trimming cost V 6 bases and J 1 base, with 10 bases left between them. Germline CDR1 and CDR2: SGHAT and FQNNGV. There are 13 residues in the CDR3. The complete variable domain, with remaining parts taken from reference TRBV11-2 and TRBJ2-7, reads EAGVAQSPRYKIIEKRQSVAFWCNPISGHATLYWYQQILGQGPKLLIQFQNNGVVDDSQLPKDRFSAERLKGVDSTLKIQPAKLEDSAVYLCASSPGHSYEQYFGPGTRLTVT.

V gene TRBV7-2 combines with J gene TRBJ1-1; D possibly corresponds to TRBD1 (6 bases). The CDR3 runs to 13 residues. The germline V and J ends were trimmed by 4 bases and 1 base, with 7 bases remaining between them. The germline CDR1 and CDR2 sequences are SGHTA and FQGNSA. In DNA, the CDR3 is TGTGCCAGCAGCTCACAGGGGAACACTGAAGCTTTCTTT. Its protein is CASSSQGNTEAFF.

This clone was observed a single time. The genes are TRBV29-1 and TRBJ2-7; no clear D gene. The CDR3 has 14 amino acids. V lost 2 bases and J lost 0, with 11 bases in between. Germline CDR1 is SQVTM and CDR2 is ANQGSEA. This CDR3 is CSVESSESSYEQYF. CDR3 nucleotide sequence: TGCAGCGTTGAATCCTCGGAGAGCTCCTACGAGCAGTACTTC.

The rearrangement links TRBV30 to TRBJ2-1, with 7 bases identical to TRBD2. CDR1 is GTSNPN and CDR2 is SVGIG in the germline V gene (reference sequence). Germline trimming cut 0 bases from V and 6 bases from J; bases unmatched to any gene: 5. The CDR3 sequence is 14 residues long. The CDR3 coding sequence is TGTGCCTGGAGTGTACGCCTAGCGGCCAATGAGCAGTTCTTC. This gives the protein CAWSVRLAANEQFF.

J is TRBJ1-1 and V is TRBV4-2; the D gene is possibly TRBD1 (6 bases). V dropped 8 bases and J dropped 0 bases, with 13 bases sitting between them. CDR3 length: 14 amino acids. Germline V gives CDR1 LGHNA, CDR2 YNFKEQ. The CDR3 loop reads CASGGGALNTEAFF. For the CDR3, the DNA is TGTGCCAGCGGTGGGGGGGCGCTGAACACTGAAGCTTTCTTT.

The gene calls are TRBV6-5 and TRBJ1-4; D is unresolved. The CDR3 runs to 14 residues. V lost 3 bases and J lost 5, with 10 bases in between. Germline V gene sequence: CDR1 MNHEY, CDR2 SVGAGI. CDR3 region: CASSYFSGNEKLFF. CDR3 sequence (DNA): TGTGCCAGCAGTTATTTCTCGGGAAATGAAAAACTGTTTTTT.

The chain joins TRBV7-3 to TRBJ2-3, with TRBD2 identical over 12 bases. Germline CDR1 reads SGHTA; CDR2 reads FQGTGA. Trimming removed 5 bases from V and 3 bases from J; junction bases left unmatched: 9. The CDR3 totals 17 residues. In DNA form, the CDR3 reads TGTGCCAGCAGCCCAAGACTAGCGGGAGTCGGGACAGATACGCAGTATTTT. This sequence encodes CASSPRLAGVGTDTQYF. Supplemented by reference TRBV7-3 and TRBJ2-3, the full variable domain reads GAGVSQTPSNKVTEKGKYVELRCDPISGHTALYWYRQSLGQGPEFLIYFQGTGAADDSGLPNDRFFAVRPEGSVSTLKIQRTERGDSAVYLCASSPRLAGVGTDTQYFGPGTRLTVL.

This clone was seen only a few times. This chain joins TRBV28 and TRBJ1-2; D unclear. V lost 7 bases and J 4 bases, leaving 16 bases between the germline ends. CDR3 length: 14 residues. In germline, CDR1 is MDHEN, CDR2 SYDVKM. Written as DNA, the CDR3 is TGTGCCAGCACCAACAATCCAGACTCCTATGGCTACACCTTC. This gives the protein CASTNNPDSYGYTF.

This clone was seen once. The rearrangement links TRBV6-4 to TRBJ2-3, with a weak D call TRBD2 (6 bases). The CDR3 has 15 residues. Trimming shortened V by 6 bases and J by 0 bases, and 13 bases separated the two germline ends. CDR1 is MRHNA and CDR2 is SNTAGT in the germline V gene. In DNA, the CDR3 is TGTGCCAGCAGCCTCGGGGACTCTAGCACAGATACGCAGTATTTT. It yields the protein CASSLGDSSTDTQYF.

The chain combines TRBV29-1 with TRBJ1-5, with TRBD1 identical over 7 bases. V shed 5 bases, J shed 3 bases, and the junction held 7 bases outside the gene matches. CDR3 length: 14 amino acids. From germline, CDR1 is SQVTM and CDR2 ANQGSEA. CDR3 nucleotides: TGCAGCGTTAGGGGGCGCGGTGTCAATCAGCCCCAGCATTTT. Translation gives CSVRGRGVNQPQHF. Full variable domain (rest looked up from reference TRBV29-1 and TRBJ1-5): SAVISQKPSRDICQRGTSLTIQCQVDSQVTMMFWYRQQPGQSLTLIATANQGSEATYESGFVIDKFPISRPNLTFSTLTVSNMSPEDSSIYLCSVRGRGVNQPQHFGDGTRLSIL.

The V call is TRBV27, the J call TRBJ1-5; D is unclear. The V gene lost 2 bases and the J gene lost 3 bases, with 8 bases spanning the gap. CDR1 and CDR2 (germline): MNHEY, SMNVEV (reference sequence). The CDR3 sequence is 14 residues long. CDR3 sequence: CASSLMGDNQPQHF. The CDR3 DNA reads TGTGCCAGCAGTTTAATGGGAGACAATCAGCCCCAGCATTTT.

The V and J genes are TRBV19 and TRBJ1-4; the D gene is possibly TRBD1 (5 bases). The CDR3 has 14 residues. CDR1 is LNHDA and CDR2 is SQIVND in the germline V gene (reference sequence). Trimming took 2 bases from V and 5 from J, leaving 9 bases between them. DNA for the CDR3: TGTGCCAGTAGTATACCAGGGCCAAATGAAAAACTGTTTTTT. Protein product: CASSIPGPNEKLFF.

J is TRBJ1-2 and V is TRBV4-3; D remains unclear. Germline assignment: CDR1 LGHNA and CDR2 YSLEER. The CDR3 loop spans 16 amino acids. The V end lost 0 bases, the J end lost 1 base, and 12 bases lay between the germline ends. The CDR3, as DNA: TGCGCCAGCAGCCAAGATCAGGCCGGGATTAACTATGGCTACACCTTC. Its translation: CASSQDQAGINYGYTF.

This chain's CDR3 is CASSSTNQHSNQPQHF. The CDR3 nucleotides are TGTGCCAGCAGTTCGACAAATCAACATAGCAATCAGCCCCAGCATTTT. This rearrangement joins TRBV2 to TRBJ1-5; no clear D. The CDR3 spans 16 residues. CDR1 and CDR2 from the germline V gene are SNHLY and FYNNEI. Trimming removed 5 bases from V and 0 bases from J, with 14 bases in between.

The chain has TRBV2 and TRBJ2-3; D call uncertain. Germline lookup yields CDR1 SNHLY and CDR2 FYNNEI. V was cut by 3 bases and J by 2 bases, with 15 bases left in between. The CDR3 has 16 amino acids. CDR3: CASSERRSPPTDTQYF. Here the CDR3 DNA reads TGTGCCAGCAGTGAGAGGCGCTCTCCGCCCACAGATACGCAGTATTTT. The full variable domain, in which reference TRBV2 and TRBJ2-3 provide the parts outside the CDR3, is EPEVTQTPSHQVTQMGQEVILRCVPISNHLYFYWYRQILGQKVEFLVSFYNNEISEKSEIFDDQFSVERPDGSNFTLKIRSTKLEDSAMYFCASSERRSPPTDTQYFGPGTRLTVL.

Only one count was recorded for this clone. V gene TRBV5-4 combines with J gene TRBJ2-1; no definite D call. This CDR3 comprises 11 residues. Germline CDR1 is SGHNT and CDR2 is YYREEE (reference sequence). Trimming removed 3 bases from V and 9 bases from J, with 7 bases in between. The CDR3 is CASSWSGEQFF. The CDR3 nucleotides are TGTGCCAGCAGCTGGTCGGGTGAGCAGTTCTTC.

This clone has a handful of counts. This sequence joins TRBV6-6 and TRBJ1-2, with TRBD1 as a possible D gene (5 bases). From germline, CDR1 is MNHNY and CDR2 SVGAGI (reference sequence). The V and J ends lost 8 bases and 0 bases respectively, with 10 bases between them. The CDR3 length is 13 residues. CDR3 in amino acids: CASRRAANYGYTF. CDR3 in DNA: TGTGCCAGCCGCAGGGCCGCTAACTATGGCTACACCTTC.

V gene TRBV11-2 combines with J gene TRBJ2-7; a possible D gene is TRBD2 (5 bases). The CDR3 has 14 residues. Between the trimmed V and J ends, which lost 0 bases and 2 bases, there was a span of 8 bases. In germline, CDR1 is SGHAT, CDR2 FQNNGV. The CDR3 is CASSLDRGTYEQYF. Here the CDR3 DNA reads TGTGCCAGCAGCTTAGACCGGGGTACCTACGAGCAGTACTTC.

The rearrangement links TRBV5-4 to TRBJ2-7; D unclear. Germline values: CDR1 SGHNT, CDR2 YYREEE (reference sequence). The ends were cut back, 0 bases at V and 5 bases at J, with 6 bases in the middle. CDR3 size: 12 residues. Written as DNA, the CDR3 is TGTGCCAGCAGCTTGGGAGTTAACGAGCAGTACTTC. As protein: CASSLGVNEQYF.

This chain uses TRBV7-2 with TRBJ1-1; 9 nucleotides match TRBD1. Germline V CDR1 and CDR2: SGHTA, FQGNSA. V dropped 5 bases and J dropped 12; count of bases not matched to a gene: 13. The CDR3 spans 14 residues. CDR3 sequence reads: CASSPNKRTGEPFF. CDR3 coding DNA: TGTGCCAGCAGCCCTAACAAGAGGACAGGGGAACCTTTCTTT.

This chain uses TRBV30 with TRBJ2-7; D ambiguous. Trimming left V 4 bases short and J 2 bases short, with 15 bases between. The CDR3 has 14 residues. Per germline, CDR1 GTSNPN and CDR2 SVGIG (reference sequence). CDR3 region: CAWNIGRKTYEQYF. CDR3 coding DNA: TGTGCCTGGAATATAGGCAGGAAAACCTACGAGCAGTACTTC.

V and J are TRBV19 and TRBJ2-5; the match to TRBD1 covers 7 bases. CDR1 is LNHDA and CDR2 is SQIVND in the germline V gene (reference sequence). This CDR3 has 14 amino acids. V trimming: 6 bases; J trimming: 2 bases; junction bases outside the gene matches: 6. The chain's CDR3 is CASSQPGQQETQYF. The CDR3 DNA is TGTGCCAGTAGCCAACCGGGACAGCAAGAGACCCAGTACTTC.

The chain combines TRBV27 with TRBJ2-5; no firm D call. Germline CDR1 and CDR2: MNHEY and SMNVEV (reference sequence). V gave up 6 bases and J gave up 1 base, with 12 bases separating them. The CDR3 runs 14 residues. CDR3 residues: CASRAFDIQETQYF. The CDR3 DNA is TGTGCCAGCAGAGCCTTTGACATCCAAGAGACCCAGTACTTC.